This T cell receptor (beta chain) was recovered during a study of T cell responses to AZD1222 COVID-19 vaccine. Concerning this clone: Its antigen is undetermined.

Study-level findings and limits: Researchers took repertoire samples only after the peak T cell response had come. Two AZD1222 administrations were followed by greater Spike-specific TCR breadth and depth. Variant regions that are unmutated are reportedly the target of nearly half of spike-specific TCRs.

Germline V gene data show CDR1 as DFQATT and CDR2 as SNEGSKA (reference sequence). This CDR3 has 11 amino acids. V was clipped by 6 bases and J by 2 bases, with 7 bases between them. Measured with immunoSEQ multiplex PCR; TCRdb has only the in-frame clones, and not every one. This sample yields a few hundred thousand clones, of which over 90% are seen a single time; roughly 0.5% belongs to the top ten. V usage is TRBV20-1 and J usage is TRBJ1-2; D ambiguous. The origin of this receptor is an adult in good health. The sequenced sample was peripheral blood, obtained on day 0 of AZD1222 vaccination. The CDR3 DNA sequence: TGCAGTGCGAACAGCAACTATGGCTACACCTTC. It specifies CSANSNYGYTF.